This T cell receptor (beta chain) was captured in a study of yellow fever vaccine responses in identical twins (dated by TCRdb to the late 2010s). About the study as a whole: Focusing on identical twins, the study followed the T cell clones that responded to the vaccine, and did so with precision.

The method was RT-PCR. This sample was sequenced with an Illumina HiSeq 2500. The public reads were run again by TCRdb, first through fastp at Q25 and then through MiXCR, and only productive beta chains were kept. Identical CDR3 protein sequences are pooled into one entry, listed with their most common genes and DNA. The sample profile shows about 6,400 distinct CDR3 sequences; roughly 84% of them were found once. Under 4.5% of the sample is in the top ten clones. Counted from cysteine to phenylalanine, this CDR3 has 14 amino acids. The read is trimmed to its CDR3 DNA, 42 bases read in frame from base 1. At the junction V is shortened by 0 bases and J by 0 bases, with 5 bases in between. Via the germline V gene (reference sequence), CDR1 is PRHDT and CDR2 FYEKMQ. The full study reports these points: According to the authors, the vaccine-induced T cell response in identical twins seemed to be partly convergent and partly specific to each individual.

This clonotype was seen a handful of times. Its recognized antigen is unknown. Base-call qualities are not available, and no considerably larger clone is one nucleotide away. The receptor's source is a woman between 18 and 29 years old who received the yellow fever vaccine. Donor details come from another sample of the same person, matched by shared clones. This specimen was T cells from blood (PBMCs), unsorted or a sorted subset (not recorded which), taken before or after yellow fever vaccination (not recorded which). The chain uses TRBV13 and TRBJ1-2; there is no confident call for the D gene. CDR3 reads: CASSLGGANYGYTF. The DNA sequence reads TGTGCCAGCAGCTTAGGGGGAGCTAACTATGGCTACACCTTC.